In its sample, the clone carrying this TCR beta chain was seen a few times. Within the sample, other DNA sequences also encode this same CDR3. In the authors' methods: Estimation of nucleated cell counts was performed using reference gene primer amplification. TCRdb's table, derived via immunoSEQ multiplex PCR, lists solely in-frame clones and lacks some. For V, J and clone size, that table is used; D and trimming come from the DNA. This sample has roughly 100,000 clones; around 81% occur once, and the top ten carry approximately 10%. This sample was included in a study of blood T cell repertoires in COVID-19. Study in general: Sites in the United States, Italy and Spain provided acute and convalescent COVID-19 samples. In each case, the material was cDNA or gDNA derived from T cells, B-cell-depleted T cells, or PBMCs.

Germline loops: CDR1 SGDLS, CDR2 YYNGEE. V gave up 3 bases and J gave up 3 bases, with 9 bases separating them. This CDR3 region has 14 residues. This chain connects TRBV9 to TRBJ2-2, with D unresolved. Sequencing was performed on peripheral blood. The receptor was derived from an older woman with acute or convalescent COVID-19. Here the CDR3 reads CASSAVIDTGELFF. CDR3 coding DNA: TGTGCCAGCAGCGCGGTAATCGACACCGGGGAGCTGTTTTTT. Full variable domain (rest looked up from reference TRBV9 and TRBJ2-2): DSGVTQTPKHLITATGQRVTLRCSPRSGDLSVYWYQQSLDQGLQFLIQYYNGEERAKGNILERFSAQQFPDLHSELNLSSLELGDSALYFCASSAVIDTGELFFGEGSRLTVL.